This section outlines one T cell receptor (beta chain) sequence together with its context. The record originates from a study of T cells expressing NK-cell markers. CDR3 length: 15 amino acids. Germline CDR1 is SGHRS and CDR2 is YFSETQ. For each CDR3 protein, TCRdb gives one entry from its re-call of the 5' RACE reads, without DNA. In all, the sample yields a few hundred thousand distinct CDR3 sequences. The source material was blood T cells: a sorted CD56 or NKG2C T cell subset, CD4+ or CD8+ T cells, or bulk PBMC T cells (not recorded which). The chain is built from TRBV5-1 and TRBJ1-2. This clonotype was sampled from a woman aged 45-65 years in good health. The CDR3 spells CASSLAGVFNYGYTF.